The 20 T cell receptor beta chains below were found in one sample sequenced in a study of blood T cell repertoires in COVID-19. Only in-frame clones appear in the TCRdb table, and some are missing; sequencing was by immunoSEQ multiplex PCR. The table shows approximately 220,000 clones, with 83% occurring only once. The sample consisted of PBMCs or T cells enriched from blood (not recorded which). The origin of the receptors is a woman in her forties or fifties who had been exposed to COVID-19.

The chain has TRBV2 and TRBJ1-2, with D possibly matching TRBD1 (5 bases). The CDR3 is 12 amino acids. Germline loops: CDR1 SNHLY, CDR2 FYNNEI. Trimming took 7 bases from V and 8 from J, leaving 14 bases between them. This CDR3 reads CASTPQGRGYTF. The CDR3 DNA is TGTGCCAGCACCCCCCAGGGTCGCGGCTACACCTTC.

The chain links TRBV4-3 to TRBJ1-1; TRBD1 matches at 8 bases. The ends lost 1 base at V and 7 bases at J; junction bases unmatched: 8. The CDR3 contains 15 residues. Germline V CDR1 and CDR2: LGHNA, YSLEER. Here the CDR3 reads CASSQVGAGGLEAFF. The CDR3, as DNA: TGCGCCAGCAGCCAAGTAGGCGCAGGGGGCCTTGAAGCTTTCTTT.

This clone appeared once. The rearrangement uses TRBV9 and TRBJ2-5; 7 bases match TRBD1. The germline V gene encodes CDR1 SGDLS and CDR2 YYNGEE. The CDR3 is 16 amino acids. The J segment lost 5 bases and the V segment lost 3 bases, leaving 13 bases of the junction unmatched. The CDR3 DNA is TGTGCCAGCAGCGCCACCGGCCAAAGGGGGCAGGAGACCCAGTACTTC. This translates into CASSATGQRGQETQYF.

The chain couples TRBV11-2 to TRBJ1-1, with a tentative D call TRBD1 (6 bases). V was clipped by 1 base and J by 0 bases, with 12 bases between them. This CDR3 comprises 16 residues. Germline assignment: CDR1 SGHAT and CDR2 FQNNGV. The CDR3 reads CASSLVRGQMNTEAFF. The CDR3 DNA reads TGTGCCAGCAGCTTAGTAAGGGGACAAATGAACACTGAAGCTTTCTTT.

The CDR3 region is CAWSSTGTGRNQPQHF. The CDR3 DNA sequence: TGTGCCTGGAGTTCCACCGGGACAGGTAGAAATCAGCCCCAGCATTTT. The gene calls are TRBV30 and TRBJ1-5; 8 nucleotides align to TRBD1. In germline, CDR1 is GTSNPN, CDR2 SVGIG (reference sequence). With 2 bases clipped from V and 4 bases from J, the junction kept 10 bases outside the gene matches. This CDR3 is 16 amino acids long.

This clone was seen more than once but under ten times. This rearrangement joins TRBV24-1 to TRBJ2-5, with 15 bases that match TRBD2. The germline gives CDR1 KGHDR, CDR2 SFDVKD. Unmatched junction bases numbered 6, after V lost 1 base and J lost 4 bases. The CDR3 loop spans 18 amino acids. The CDR3 DNA sequence: TGTGCCACCAGTGATTTCCGGACTAGCGGGGGGGCCGCAGAGACCCAGTACTTC. Protein sequence: CATSDFRTSGGAAETQYF.

This clone was detected a few times. The V gene is TRBV13, the J gene TRBJ2-1, with TRBD1 identical over 8 bases. CDR3 length: 14 amino acids. Germline V gives CDR1 PRHDT, CDR2 FYEKMQ (reference sequence). The trim removed 6 bases at V and 10 bases at J, leaving 11 bases unmatched. DNA of the CDR3: TGTGCCAGCAGGCCTACTGGGGGGACAGGCGAGCAGTTCTTC. This encodes CASRPTGGTGEQFF.

The rearrangement links TRBV9 to TRBJ1-1, with D perhaps TRBD1 (6 bases). Germline V gene lookup returns CDR1 SGDLS and CDR2 YYNGEE. The CDR3 extends over 15 amino acids. Trimming removed 0 bases from V and 5 bases from J, with 14 bases in between. CDR3 sequence: CASSVGPGEWTEAFF. CDR3 DNA: TGTGCCAGCAGCGTAGGTCCAGGGGAATGGACTGAAGCTTTCTTT.

The rearrangement links TRBV10-3 to TRBJ2-1, with D perhaps TRBD1 (6 bases). Trimming stripped 9 bases from V and 7 bases from J, with 16 bases between. The CDR3 is made up of 13 amino acids. Germline CDR1 reads ENHRY; CDR2 reads SYGVKD. The CDR3 is CAIRADRPNEQFF. The CDR3 region has the DNA TGTGCCATTCGGGCGGACAGACCTAATGAGCAGTTCTTC.

A single count supports this clone. The chain links TRBV6-1 to TRBJ1-6; D may be TRBD1 (5 bases). The CDR3 runs 13 residues. Germline V gene data show CDR1 as MNHNS and CDR2 as SASEGT. V shed 3 bases and J shed 10 bases, with 10 bases lying between them. The CDR3 DNA sequence: TGTGCCAGCAGTGAGGGGACTGGCTCACCCCTCCACTTT. As protein: CASSEGTGSPLHF.

The V gene is TRBV5-1, the J gene TRBJ1-1; 8 nucleotides line up with TRBD1. Trimming took 0 bases from V and 3 from J; bases not matched to a gene: 1. Germline V gene sequence: CDR1 SGHRS, CDR2 YFSETQ. The CDR3 runs to 14 residues. CDR3 sequence reads: CASSLGQGYTEAFF. The CDR3 nucleotides are TGCGCCAGCAGCTTGGGACAGGGGTACACTGAAGCTTTCTTT.

The V call is TRBV4-3, the J call TRBJ2-7; TRBD1 matches 8 bases. V gave up 7 bases and J gave up 4 bases; unmatched junction bases: 12. The CDR3 length is 15 residues. The germline V gene has CDR1 LGHNA and CDR2 YSLEER. In DNA form, the CDR3 reads TGCGCCAGCAAAAGATTAATACAGGGGGATTACGAGCAGTACTTC. Translation gives CASKRLIQGDYEQYF.

This clone was counted once. The chain links TRBV24-1 to TRBJ2-7; 7 nucleotides agree with TRBD1. The CDR3 is made up of 14 amino acids. Per the germline V gene, CDR1 is KGHDR and CDR2 is SFDVKD. The V gene end was trimmed by 3 bases and the J gene end by 5 bases; junction bases not matched to a gene: 6. The CDR3 DNA sequence: TGTGCCACCAGTGATGCCAGGGGGAACGACGAGCAGTACTTC. This codes for CATSDARGNDEQYF.

The chain is built from TRBV3-1 (or the pseudogene TRBV3-2) and TRBJ1-1; possible D gene TRBD1, 5 bases. The V gene lost 4 bases and the J gene lost 4 bases, with 16 bases spanning the gap. There are 15 residues in the CDR3. Germline values: CDR1 LGHDT, CDR2 YNNKEL (reference sequence). CDR3 coding DNA: TGTGCCAGCAGCCCTGCGTGGCAGGGAAGCACTGAAGCTTTCTTT. Its translation: CASSPAWQGSTEAFF.

The chain joins TRBV5-1 to TRBJ1-2; D possibly corresponds to TRBD1 (5 bases). CDR3 length equals 15 residues. The germline V and J ends were trimmed by 6 bases and 0 bases, with 15 bases remaining between them. Germline CDR1 is SGHRS and CDR2 is YFSETQ. CDR3 nucleotide sequence: TGCGCCAGCAAGATTACAGGAAGAGCTAACTATGGCTACACCTTC. Encoded protein: CASKITGRANYGYTF.

The chain links TRBV3-1 (or the pseudogene TRBV3-2) to TRBJ1-1; D is ambiguous. The CDR3 runs to 13 residues. V was shortened by 1 base and J by 8 bases, with 11 bases between the two germline ends. In germline, CDR1 is LGHDT, CDR2 YNNKEL (reference sequence). CDR3 sequence (DNA): TGTGCCAGCAGCCAAGTACGTGGAGGAGAAGCTTTCTTT. It translates to CASSQVRGGEAFF.

This clone was picked up many times. The rearrangement links TRBV6-6 to TRBJ1-2; D is uncertain. Germline assignment: CDR1 MNHNY and CDR2 SVGAGI (reference sequence). This CDR3 is 13 amino acids long. The V gene lost 6 bases and the J gene lost 8 bases, with 16 bases spanning the gap. The CDR3 sequence is CASSPVRERGYTF. The CDR3 DNA is TGTGCCAGCAGCCCAGTTAGGGAGAGGGGCTACACCTTC.

This sequence joins TRBV19 and TRBJ1-2, with TRBD1 as a possible D gene (6 bases). CDR1 is LNHDA and CDR2 is SQIVND in the germline V gene (reference sequence). This CDR3 region has 14 residues. With 3 bases removed from V and 7 bases from J, the gap between germline ends came to 15 bases. CDR3 DNA: TGTGCCAGTAGTATTACACGGGGGGCGCCTGGCTACACCTTC. Translating gives CASSITRGAPGYTF.

The gene calls are TRBV3-1 (or the pseudogene TRBV3-2) and TRBJ1-2; D remains unclear. CDR3 length equals 13 residues. Germline V gene data show CDR1 as LGHDT and CDR2 as YNNKEL (reference sequence). Trimming stripped 1 base from V and 8 bases from J, with 11 bases between. The CDR3 DNA is TGTGCCAGCAGCCAAGGACCCCTCGGGGGCTACACCTTC. It codes for CASSQGPLGGYTF.

Only a few counts were recorded for this clone. V gene TRBV10-3 combines with J gene TRBJ2-3; TRBD2 aligns across 11 bases. With V trimmed by 3 bases and J by 1 base, 3 bases remained unmatched. CDR3 length: 16 residues. Germline-derived CDR1 and CDR2 are ENHRY and SYGVKD. In DNA form, the CDR3 reads TGTGCCATCAGTGATAGCGGGGGGGCGGGCACAGATACGCAGTATTTT. This encodes CAISDSGGAGTDTQYF.